A single sample is the source of the 24 T cell receptor beta chains below, sequenced in a study of shared clonotypes between healthy human individuals. TCRdb keeps only in-frame clones here, not all; method: immunoSEQ multiplex PCR. The sample holds about 520,000 clones; approximately 80% are singletons and the top ten take more than 10%. Sample: PBMCs. All receptors come from a middle-aged woman in good health. Some clones in this sample may be carry-over from other donors' samples.

This clone showed up many times. This chain links TRBV30 with TRBJ2-3, with TRBD2 identical over 11 bases. This CDR3 is built from 17 residues. The germline V gene has CDR1 GTSNPN and CDR2 SVGIG (reference sequence). The junction had 12 bases not matched to a gene; V was cut back by 1 base and J by 6 bases. The CDR3 DNA reads TGTGCCTGGAGTGATAGGCCGTCTAGCGGGAGGCGGGATACGCAGTATTTT. This codes for CAWSDRPSSGRRDTQYF.

The genes are TRBV6-1 and TRBJ2-3; D ambiguous. Trimming stripped 5 bases from V and 4 bases from J, with 10 bases between. Germline assignment: CDR1 MNHNS and CDR2 SASEGT. The CDR3 sequence is 13 residues long. As DNA, the CDR3 is TGTGCCAGCAGTCCAAGGCTAGCAGATACGCAGTATTTT. Protein sequence: CASSPRLADTQYF.

This chain uses TRBV7-9 with TRBJ1-2; the D gene is possibly TRBD1 (5 bases). V was clipped by 2 bases and J by 6 bases, with 10 bases between them. CDR3 length equals 13 residues. Germline CDR1 is SEHNR and CDR2 is FQNEAQ (reference sequence). This CDR3 reads CASSLWQGHGYTF. The CDR3 region has the DNA TGTGCCAGCAGCTTATGGCAGGGCCATGGCTACACCTTC.

The CDR3 region has the DNA TGTGCCAGCAGGGCTAGCGGTTTGAACATTCAGTACTTC. Protein: CASRASGLNIQYF. The chain is built from TRBV6-1 and TRBJ2-4; 7 nucleotides line up with TRBD2. This CDR3 is built from 13 residues. The J segment lost 7 bases and the V segment lost 6 bases, leaving 6 bases of the junction unmatched. The germline CDR1 and CDR2 sequences are MNHNS and SASEGT.

This rearrangement joins TRBV9 to TRBJ2-5; tentatively, D is TRBD2 (5 bases). CDR1 is SGDLS, CDR2 YYNGEE, per germline. The length of the CDR3 is 14 residues. Trimming removed 0 bases at V and 7 bases at J, with 13 bases between. DNA of the CDR3: TGTGCCAGCAGCGTAGCGGGATGGACGACGACCCAGTACTTC. As protein: CASSVAGWTTTQYF.

CDR3 in DNA: TGTGCCAGCAGTGTCGGGGCGGAGACCCAGTACTTC. This translates into CASSVGAETQYF. The rearrangement joins TRBV2 to TRBJ2-5; D is tentatively TRBD1 or TRBD2 (5 bases each). The CDR3 runs to 12 residues. Germline assignment: CDR1 SNHLY and CDR2 FYNNEI. Trimming took 4 bases from V and 5 from J, leaving 8 bases between them.

The V and J genes are TRBV10-3 and TRBJ2-3; 13 positions match TRBD2. The germline V gene encodes CDR1 ENHRY and CDR2 SYGVKD. Germline trimming cut 0 bases from V and 6 bases from J; bases unmatched to any gene: 12. This CDR3 comprises 19 residues. Written as DNA, the CDR3 is TGTGCCATCAGTGAGTCGAAGGCTTGGACTAGCGGGAGAGGTGATACGCAGTATTTT. It yields the protein CAISESKAWTSGRGDTQYF.

The V gene is TRBV6-5, the J gene TRBJ2-4; 9 positions match TRBD1. The V gene end was trimmed by 0 bases and the J gene end by 9 bases; junction bases not matched to a gene: 6. This CDR3 is built from 15 residues. The germline gives CDR1 MNHEY, CDR2 SVGAGI. CDR3 in amino acids: CASSYSGTGQRIQYF. The CDR3 DNA reads TGTGCCAGCAGTTACTCAGGGACAGGGCAACGCATTCAGTACTTC.

This clone was seen a few times. The J gene is TRBJ2-7, the V gene TRBV5-1, with D possibly being TRBD2 (5 bases). Germline CDR1 is SGHRS and CDR2 is YFSETQ. V lost 0 bases, J lost 2 bases, and 12 bases lay in between. This CDR3 has 15 amino acids. CDR3 in amino acids: CASSLAIGVTYEQYF. CDR3 sequence (DNA): TGCGCCAGCAGCTTGGCCATCGGGGTCACCTACGAGCAGTACTTC.

The V call is TRBV29-1, the J call TRBJ2-3; D unresolved. V was shortened by 3 bases and J by 6 bases, with 10 bases between the two germline ends. This CDR3 contains 12 residues. Germline assignment: CDR1 SQVTM and CDR2 ANQGSEA. CDR3 loop: CSVEPSRDTQYF. Here the CDR3 DNA reads TGCAGCGTTGAGCCAAGCCGGGATACGCAGTATTTT.

Concerning this clone: The sample holds other DNA sequences that translate to the same CDR3. The chain couples TRBV29-1 to TRBJ1-4, with D tentatively TRBD1 (5 bases). The CDR3 has 13 amino acids. Looked up from germline, CDR1 is SQVTM and CDR2 is ANQGSEA. V was trimmed by 4 bases and J by 7 bases, leaving 13 bases between them. The CDR3 here is CSVAQGDGEKLFF. The CDR3 DNA sequence: TGCAGCGTTGCCCAGGGAGATGGTGAAAAACTGTTTTTT.

With regard to this clone: The same CDR3 arises from other DNA sequences in this sample as well. This chain links TRBV27 with TRBJ2-1; the D gene is possibly TRBD1 (5 bases). CDR3 length equals 15 residues. Germline V lookup: CDR1 MNHEY, CDR2 SMNVEV (reference sequence). V gave up 0 bases and J gave up 3 bases, with 9 bases separating them. The CDR3 loop is CASSLSLQGYNEQFF. CDR3 DNA: TGTGCCAGCAGTTTATCCTTGCAGGGCTACAATGAGCAGTTCTTC.

This clone was recorded once. The chain recombines TRBV6-1 with TRBJ1-2, with D possibly matching TRBD1 (5 bases). V was pared by 5 bases and J by 8 bases, with 18 bases between. The CDR3 is 14 amino acids. The germline V gene has CDR1 MNHNS and CDR2 SASEGT. CDR3: CASSKGTYPGGYTF. The CDR3 nucleotides read TGTGCCAGCAGTAAAGGGACCTACCCGGGGGGCTACACCTTC.

Only a few counts were recorded for this clone. The V and J genes are TRBV30 and TRBJ1-1; no clear D gene. Germline V gene sequence: CDR1 GTSNPN, CDR2 SVGIG (reference sequence). Between the trimmed V and J ends, which lost 0 bases and 1 base, there was a span of 15 bases. The CDR3 sequence is 16 residues long. The CDR3 DNA is TGTGCCTGGAGTGTACTCCGACCCAGGACGAACACTGAAGCTTTCTTT. Protein: CAWSVLRPRTNTEAFF. Full variable domain (rest looked up from reference TRBV30 and TRBJ1-1): SQTIHQWPATLVQPVGSPLSLECTVEGTSNPNLYWYRQAAGRGLQLLFYSVGIGQISSEVPQNLSASRPQDRQFILSSKKLLLSDSGFYLCAWSVLRPRTNTEAFFGQGTRLTVV.

Worth noting for this clone: One end of the junction varies from germline; a read error may be responsible. The same CDR3 is also encoded by other DNA sequences in this sample. The chain links TRBV4-1 to TRBJ2-1; 9 bases match TRBD2. CDR3 length: 15 residues. Germline V lookup: CDR1 MGHRA, CDR2 YSYEKL. In DNA form, the CDR3 reads TGTGCCAGCAGCCAAGATAGCGGGAGCTACAATGAGCAGTTCTTC. It yields the protein CASSQDSGSYNEQFF.

The genes are TRBV5-4 and TRBJ2-7; D is perhaps TRBD1 (7 bases). The V and J ends lost 5 bases and 4 bases respectively, with 31 bases between them. CDR1 is SGHNT and CDR2 is YYREEE in the germline V gene (reference sequence). This CDR3 has 19 residues. CDR3 residues: CASSPRGTLQRNYGYEQYF. The CDR3 DNA is TGTGCCAGCAGTCCCAGGGGGACTCTCCAAAGGAATTACGGTTACGAGCAGTACTTC.

This clone has a count of ten or more. The chain couples TRBV7-9 to TRBJ2-3, with TRBD2 matching 7 bases. The CDR3 is 18 amino acids. Trimming at V came to 3 bases and at J to 3 bases, leaving 15 bases not matched to a gene. From germline, CDR1 is SEHNR and CDR2 FQNEAQ (reference sequence). CDR3 sequence: CASSLSILGGSMTDTQYF. CDR3 nucleotides: TGTGCCAGCAGCTTGTCAATACTTGGCGGGAGTATGACAGATACGCAGTATTTT. The full variable domain, completed using reference TRBV7-9 and TRBJ2-3, is DTGVSQNPRHKITKRGQNVTFRCDPISEHNRLYWYRQTLGQGPEFLTYFQNEAQLEKSRLLSDRFSAERPKGSFSTLEIQRTEQGDSAMYLCASSLSILGGSMTDTQYFGPGTRLTVL.

The CDR3 nucleotides are TGCGCCAGCAGCTTGGTAGCGGGAGGGGACTACGAGCAGTACTTC. This translates into CASSLVAGGDYEQYF. This chain uses TRBV5-1 with TRBJ2-7; 11 bases line up with TRBD2. V dropped 0 bases and J dropped 3; count of bases not matched to a gene: 2. CDR1 and CDR2 from the germline V gene are SGHRS and YFSETQ. The CDR3 is made up of 15 amino acids.

The chain uses TRBV5-4 and TRBJ1-1, with D perhaps matching TRBD1 (6 bases). The germline CDR1 and CDR2 sequences are SGHNT and YYREEE (reference sequence). This CDR3 is built from 15 residues. V lost 5 bases and J 3 bases, leaving 17 bases between the germline ends. CDR3 residues: CASSPLQGWDTEAFF. The CDR3, as DNA: TGTGCCAGCAGTCCCTTACAGGGCTGGGACACTGAAGCTTTCTTT.

Comments on this clone: A much bigger clone sits one base away, suggesting this may be a read error. The rearrangement links TRBV30 to TRBJ1-2; possible D gene TRBD1, 6 bases. This CDR3 spans 13 amino acids. CDR1 and CDR2 from the germline V gene are GTSNPN and SVGIG (reference sequence). CDR3 loop: CARRGKGRVGYTF. The CDR3, as DNA: TGTGCCCGGAGGGGGAAGGGAAGGGTTGGCTACACCTTC.

This rearrangement joins TRBV6-5 to TRBJ1-1; D possibly corresponds to TRBD1 (5 bases). CDR3 length equals 11 residues. Germline V gene sequence: CDR1 MNHEY, CDR2 SVGAGI. Trimming stripped 7 bases from V and 4 bases from J, with 7 bases between. The CDR3 spells CASTRGTEAFF. CDR3 bases: TGTGCCAGCACGAGGGGCACTGAAGCTTTCTTT.

V gene TRBV5-5 combines with J gene TRBJ1-2, with D perhaps TRBD1 (6 bases). The CDR3 is 15 residues long. The germline V gene has CDR1 SGHKS and CDR2 YYEKEE (reference sequence). V dropped 2 bases and J dropped 8 bases, with 19 bases sitting between them. CDR3 coding DNA: TGTGCCAGCAGCTTCCCCGGGACACCTTCGAGAGGCTACACCTTC. This translates into CASSFPGTPSRGYTF.

The chain couples TRBV6-1 to TRBJ2-7; D perhaps matches TRBD2 (6 bases). Germline CDR1 is MNHNS and CDR2 is SASEGT. The CDR3 is made up of 14 amino acids. V was pared by 6 bases and J by 4 bases, with 16 bases between. The chain's CDR3 is CASSQNWGLYEQYF. Written as DNA, the CDR3 is TGTGCCAGCAGCCAGAATTGGGGACTTTACGAGCAGTACTTC.

V and J are TRBV7-9 and TRBJ1-2, with 7 bases aligning to TRBD1. The CDR3 has 14 amino acids. V trimming: 1 base; J trimming: 7 bases; junction bases outside the gene matches: 6. The V gene's germline CDR1 is SEHNR and CDR2 FQNEAQ (reference sequence). CDR3: CASSLVGDRTGYTF. The CDR3 DNA is TGTGCCAGCAGCTTAGTAGGGGACAGAACTGGCTACACCTTC.